This is a list of T cell receptor beta chains from one sample in a study of blood T cell repertoires in COVID-19. Here immunoSEQ multiplex PCR was the method, and the copy in TCRdb shows in-frame clones only, minus some. The sample consists of some 200,000 clones, 80% to 90% of them appearing once. Sequenced material: PBMCs or T cells enriched from blood (not recorded which). The receptor source for this set is a young man in a cohort exposed to, infected with or recovered from COVID-19 (not recorded which). CDR3s include the opening cysteine and the closing phenylalanine or tryptophan. D genes are given only for firm matches. The listing skips clone size in some rows; elsewhere it reads once, few, many or a size class.

j_call v_call d_call clone_size cdr3_aa cdr3_nt
TRBJ2-1 TRBV5-1 TRBD1 - CASSLSGQASSYNEQFF TGCGCCAGCAGCTTGTCCGGACAGGCAAGCTCCTACAATGAGCAGTTCTTC
TRBJ2-2 TRBV19 TRBD1 - CASIDRGYTGELFF TGTGCCAGTATTGACAGGGGCTACACCGGGGAGCTGTTTTTT
TRBJ1-2 TRBV7-2 - - CASSPTDSYGYTF TGTGCCAGCAGCCCCACAGACAGCTATGGCTACACCTTC
TRBJ2-7 TRBV18 - - CASSPSVTGEQYF TGTGCCAGCTCACCAAGTGTAACGGGCGAGCAGTACTTC
TRBJ2-2 TRBV12-3/TRBV12-4 - - CASSLFGSGELFF TGTGCCAGCAGTTTATTTGGCAGCGGGGAGCTGTTTTTT
TRBJ2-1 TRBV10-3 - few CATQSGGSSYNEQFF TGTGCCACCCAGAGCGGAGGAAGCTCCTACAATGAGCAGTTCTTC
TRBJ1-1 TRBV9 - - CASSVDGRGGTEAFF TGTGCCAGCAGCGTAGATGGACGAGGGGGCACTGAAGCTTTCTTT
TRBJ2-7 TRBV6-2/TRBV6-3 - - CASSYGDDSGTLNYEQYF TGTGCCAGCAGTTATGGTGACGACTCCGGGACTCTCAACTACGAGCAGTACTTC
TRBJ2-1 TRBV11-2 TRBD2 - CASSATSGLNEQFF TGTGCCAGCAGCGCGACTAGCGGACTCAATGAGCAGTTCTTC
TRBJ2-7 TRBV3-1/TRBV3-2 - - CASSQDRGGLSSYEQYF TGTGCCAGCAGCCAAGATCGAGGCGGGCTTAGCTCCTACGAGCAGTACTTC
TRBJ2-5 TRBV5-8 TRBD1 - CASSLEQGLRETQYF TGTGCCAGCAGCTTGGAACAGGGGCTCCGAGAGACCCAGTACTTC
TRBJ2-1 TRBV19 - once CASSIVSGTFYNEQFF TGTGCCAGTAGTATAGTTAGCGGAACATTCTACAATGAGCAGTTCTTC
TRBJ2-2 TRBV19 - few CASSSIASSTGELFF TGTGCCAGTAGTAGCATAGCCTCGAGCACCGGGGAGCTGTTTTTT
TRBJ2-7 TRBV6-5 TRBD1 once CASSRTGSSYEQYF TGTGCCAGCAGCCGGACAGGGAGCTCCTACGAGCAGTACTTC
TRBJ1-2 TRBV4-3 - - CASSQDINSKGYTF TGCGCCAGCAGCCAAGATATTAACTCTAAAGGCTACACCTTC
TRBJ1-1 TRBV9 - - CASSVSSYTNTEAFF TGTGCCAGCAGCGTATCTTCGTACACAAACACTGAAGCTTTCTTT
TRBJ1-4 TRBV18 TRBD1 - CASSPLDRGNEKLFF TGTGCCAGCTCACCACTTGACAGGGGGAATGAAAAACTGTTTTTT